This record looks at one T cell receptor beta chain sequence and its context. Sequenced by immunoSEQ multiplex PCR; TCRdb stores in-frame clones only, minus some. The data contain roughly 150,000 clones, around 80% of them singletons. V dropped 3 bases and J dropped 5 bases, with 8 bases sitting between them. Germline values: CDR1 ENHRY, CDR2 SYGVKD. The CDR3 is 12 residues long. This entry comes from a study of blood T cell repertoires in COVID-19. Sequencing was done on a sample of peripheral blood. The chain is built from TRBV10-3 and TRBJ2-7; D may be TRBD1 (5 bases). This TCR derives from a man in his 60s who had recovered from COVID-19. The CDR3 DNA reads TGTGCCATCAGTGAATCAGGGCACGAGCAGTACTTC. Encoded protein: CAISESGHEQYF.